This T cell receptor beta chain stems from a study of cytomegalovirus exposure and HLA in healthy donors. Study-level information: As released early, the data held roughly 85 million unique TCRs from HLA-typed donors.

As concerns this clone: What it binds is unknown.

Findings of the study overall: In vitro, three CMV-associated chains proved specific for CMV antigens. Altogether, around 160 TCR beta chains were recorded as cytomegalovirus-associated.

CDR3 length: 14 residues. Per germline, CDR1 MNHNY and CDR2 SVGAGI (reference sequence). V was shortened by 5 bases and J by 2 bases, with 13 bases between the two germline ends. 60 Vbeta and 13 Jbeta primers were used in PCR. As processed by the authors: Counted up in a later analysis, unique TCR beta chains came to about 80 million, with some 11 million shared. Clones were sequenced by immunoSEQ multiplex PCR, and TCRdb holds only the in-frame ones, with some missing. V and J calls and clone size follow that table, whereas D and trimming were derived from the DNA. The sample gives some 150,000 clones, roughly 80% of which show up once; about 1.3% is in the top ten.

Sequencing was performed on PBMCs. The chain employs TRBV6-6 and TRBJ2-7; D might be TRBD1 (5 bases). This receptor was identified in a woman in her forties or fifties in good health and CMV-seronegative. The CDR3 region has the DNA TGTGCCAGCAGTCGACAGTCTCACCCCTACGAGCAGTACTTC. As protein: CASSRQSHPYEQYF.